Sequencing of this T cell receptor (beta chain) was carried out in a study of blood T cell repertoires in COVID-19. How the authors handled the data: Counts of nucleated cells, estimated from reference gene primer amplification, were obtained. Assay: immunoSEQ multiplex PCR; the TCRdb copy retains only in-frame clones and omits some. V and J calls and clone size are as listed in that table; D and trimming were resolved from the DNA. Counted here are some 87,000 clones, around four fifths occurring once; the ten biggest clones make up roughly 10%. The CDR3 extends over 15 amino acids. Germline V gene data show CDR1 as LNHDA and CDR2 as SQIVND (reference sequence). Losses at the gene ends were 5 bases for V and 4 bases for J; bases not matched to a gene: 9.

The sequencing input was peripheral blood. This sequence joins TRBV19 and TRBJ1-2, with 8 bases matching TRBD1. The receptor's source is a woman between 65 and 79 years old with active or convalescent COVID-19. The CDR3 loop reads CASSFRDRSSYGYTF. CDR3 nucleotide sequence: TGTGCCAGTAGTTTCCGGGACAGGAGTTCCTATGGCTACACCTTC.